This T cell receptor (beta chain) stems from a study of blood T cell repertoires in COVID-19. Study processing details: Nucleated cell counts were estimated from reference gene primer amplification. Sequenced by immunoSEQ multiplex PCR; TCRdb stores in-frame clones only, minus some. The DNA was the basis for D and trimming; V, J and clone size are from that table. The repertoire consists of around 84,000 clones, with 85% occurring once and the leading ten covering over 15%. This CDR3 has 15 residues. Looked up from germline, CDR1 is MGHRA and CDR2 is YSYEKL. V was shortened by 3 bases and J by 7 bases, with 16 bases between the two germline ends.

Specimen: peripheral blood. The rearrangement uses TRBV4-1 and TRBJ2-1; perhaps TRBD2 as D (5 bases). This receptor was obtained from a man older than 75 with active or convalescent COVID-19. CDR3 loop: CASSQPFGVGNEQFF. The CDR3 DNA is TGCGCCAGCAGCCAGCCATTCGGGGTAGGAAATGAGCAGTTCTTC.